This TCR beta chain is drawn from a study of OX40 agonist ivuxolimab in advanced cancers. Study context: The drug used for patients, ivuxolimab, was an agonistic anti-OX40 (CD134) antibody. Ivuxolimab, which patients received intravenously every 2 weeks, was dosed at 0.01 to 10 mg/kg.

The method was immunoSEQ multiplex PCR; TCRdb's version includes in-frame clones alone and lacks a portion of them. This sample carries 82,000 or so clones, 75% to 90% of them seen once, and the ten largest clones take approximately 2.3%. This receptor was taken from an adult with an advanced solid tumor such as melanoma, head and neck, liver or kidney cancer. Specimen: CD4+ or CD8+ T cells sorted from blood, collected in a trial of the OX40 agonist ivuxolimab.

The CDR3 sequence: CASSSRGGQGLYEQYF. CDR3 bases: TGTGCCAGCTCGTCCAGAGGGGGGCAGGGGCTCTACGAGCAGTACTTC. This sequence joins TRBV18 and TRBJ2-7; the D gene could be TRBD1 or TRBD2 (6 bases each). The V gene lost 6 bases and the J gene lost 3 bases, with 21 bases spanning the gap. This CDR3 has 16 amino acids. CDR1 and CDR2 from the germline V gene are KGHSH and LQKENI.